This TCR beta chain appears in the sequencing data of a study of CD8+ T cells in alopecia areata. The overall study: Oral tofacitinib, 5 to 10 mg twice daily, was given in an open-label trial. A 6-month off-drug phase came after tofacitinib, which had lasted 6 to 18 months. Study outcomes and limitations: The study found higher clonality in lesional than normal scalp, especially in alopecia totalis/universalis.

This clone was detected a few times. Antigen: not known. There are 9 residues in the CDR3. Trimming shortened V by 6 bases and J by 2 bases, and 1 base separated the two germline ends. Germline loops: CDR1 SQVTM, CDR2 ANQGSEA. Sorting of PBMCs yielded the CD4+ and CD8+ T cells. Isolated RNA was reverse transcribed into cDNA used as the sequencing template. Measured with immunoSEQ multiplex PCR; TCRdb has only the in-frame clones, and not every one. The sample carries approximately 140,000 clones, approximately 45% recorded once. This receptor was obtained from a human donor with alopecia areata. The sample taken for sequencing was CD4+ T cells sorted from blood. The chain has TRBV29-1 and TRBJ2-5; D call uncertain. The CDR3 DNA reads as TGCAGCGTGCAAGAGACCCAGTACTTC. As protein: CSVQETQYF. Filled out from reference TRBV29-1 and TRBJ2-5, the complete variable domain reads SAVISQKPSRDICQRGTSLTIQCQVDSQVTMMFWYRQQPGQSLTLIATANQGSEATYESGFVIDKFPISRPNLTFSTLTVSNMSPEDSSIYLCSVQETQYFGPGTRLLVL.